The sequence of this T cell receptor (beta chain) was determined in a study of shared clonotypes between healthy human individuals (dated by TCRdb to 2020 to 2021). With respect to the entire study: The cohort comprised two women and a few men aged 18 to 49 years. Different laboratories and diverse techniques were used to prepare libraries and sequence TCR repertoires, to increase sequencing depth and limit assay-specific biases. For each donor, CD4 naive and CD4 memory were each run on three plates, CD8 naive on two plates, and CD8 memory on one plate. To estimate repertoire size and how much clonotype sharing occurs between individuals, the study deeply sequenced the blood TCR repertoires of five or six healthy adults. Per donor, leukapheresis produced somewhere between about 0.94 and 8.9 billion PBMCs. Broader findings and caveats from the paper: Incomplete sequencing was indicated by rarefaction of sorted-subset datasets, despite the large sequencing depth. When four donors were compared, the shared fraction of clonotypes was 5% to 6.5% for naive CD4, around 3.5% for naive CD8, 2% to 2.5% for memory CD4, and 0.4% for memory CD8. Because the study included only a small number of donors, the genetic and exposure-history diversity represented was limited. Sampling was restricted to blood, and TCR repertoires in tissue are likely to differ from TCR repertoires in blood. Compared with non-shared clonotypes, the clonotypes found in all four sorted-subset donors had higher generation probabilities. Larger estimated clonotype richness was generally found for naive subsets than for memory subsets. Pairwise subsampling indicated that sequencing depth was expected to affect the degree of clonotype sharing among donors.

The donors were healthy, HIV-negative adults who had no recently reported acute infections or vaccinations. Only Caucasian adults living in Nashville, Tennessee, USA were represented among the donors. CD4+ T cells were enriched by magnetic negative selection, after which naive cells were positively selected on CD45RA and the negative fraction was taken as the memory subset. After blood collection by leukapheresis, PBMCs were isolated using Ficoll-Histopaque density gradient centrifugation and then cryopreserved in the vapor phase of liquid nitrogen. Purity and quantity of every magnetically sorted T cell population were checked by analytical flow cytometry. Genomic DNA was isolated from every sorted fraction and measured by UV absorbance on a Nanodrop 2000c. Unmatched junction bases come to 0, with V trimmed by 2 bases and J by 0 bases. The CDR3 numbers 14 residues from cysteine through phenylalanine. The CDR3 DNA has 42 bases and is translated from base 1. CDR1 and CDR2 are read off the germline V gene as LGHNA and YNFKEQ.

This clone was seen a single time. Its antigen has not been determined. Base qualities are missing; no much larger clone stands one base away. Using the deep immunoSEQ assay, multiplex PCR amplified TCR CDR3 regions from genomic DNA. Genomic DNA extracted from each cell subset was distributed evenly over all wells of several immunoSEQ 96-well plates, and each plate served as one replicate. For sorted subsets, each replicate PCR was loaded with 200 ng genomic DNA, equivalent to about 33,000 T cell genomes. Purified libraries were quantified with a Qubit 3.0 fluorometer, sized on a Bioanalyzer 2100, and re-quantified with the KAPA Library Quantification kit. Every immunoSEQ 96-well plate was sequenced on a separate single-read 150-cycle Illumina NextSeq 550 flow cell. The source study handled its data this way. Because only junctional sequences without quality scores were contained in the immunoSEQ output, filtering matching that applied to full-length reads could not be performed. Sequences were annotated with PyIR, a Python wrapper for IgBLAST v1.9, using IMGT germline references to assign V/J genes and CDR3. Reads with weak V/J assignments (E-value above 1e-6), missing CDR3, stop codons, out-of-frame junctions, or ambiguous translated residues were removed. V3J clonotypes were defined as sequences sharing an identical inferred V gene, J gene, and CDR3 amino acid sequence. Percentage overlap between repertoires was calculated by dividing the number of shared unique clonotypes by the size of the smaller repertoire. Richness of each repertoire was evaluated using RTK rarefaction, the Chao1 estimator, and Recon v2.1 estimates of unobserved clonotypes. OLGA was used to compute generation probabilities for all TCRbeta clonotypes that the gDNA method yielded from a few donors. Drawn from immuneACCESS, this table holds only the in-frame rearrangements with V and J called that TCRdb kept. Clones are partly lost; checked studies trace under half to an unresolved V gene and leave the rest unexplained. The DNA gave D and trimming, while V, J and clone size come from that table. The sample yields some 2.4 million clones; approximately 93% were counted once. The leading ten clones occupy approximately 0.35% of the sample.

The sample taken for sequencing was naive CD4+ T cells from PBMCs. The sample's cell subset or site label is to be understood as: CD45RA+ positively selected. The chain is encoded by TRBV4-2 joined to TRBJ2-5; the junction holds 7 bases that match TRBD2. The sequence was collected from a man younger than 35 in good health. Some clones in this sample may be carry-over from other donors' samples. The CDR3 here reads CASSQTSDQETQYF. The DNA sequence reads TGTGCCAGCAGCCAAACTAGCGACCAAGAGACCCAGTACTTC.